Included here is one T cell receptor (beta chain) sequence, with context. Its cognate antigen is unknown. This entry comes from a study of T cell responses to AZD1222 COVID-19 vaccine. Study-wide points: It was only a handful of AZD1222 recipients who were seropositive at baseline. There were vaccine-associated CD4 TCRs across spike, dominant at 160-218 and 743-854.

The protocol was immunoSEQ multiplex PCR, while the TCRdb copy is restricted to in-frame clones and leaves out a portion. The sample contains roughly 100,000 clones, 70% to 90% of which appear only once. Germline lookup yields CDR1 SEHNR and CDR2 FQNEAQ (reference sequence). The CDR3 consists of 15 residues. V was cut by 4 bases and J by 8 bases, with 18 bases left in between. The chain carries TRBV7-9 and TRBJ1-5, with D possibly matching TRBD1 (5 bases). The receptor's source is an adult who received the AZD1222 COVID-19 vaccine. The sequencing used peripheral blood, collected 28 days after the second AZD1222 dose. The DNA for the CDR3 is TGTGCCAGCAGCTCTAGCGGGCAGGGCGCAAAGCCCCAGCATTTT. Its translation: CASSSSGQGAKPQHF.